The next 6 T cell receptor beta chains were all read from a single sample in a study of shared clonotypes between healthy human individuals. The naive CD8 fraction comprised CD45RO-negative cells positively selected for CCR7 and excluded terminally differentiated effector memory CD45RA+ cells. Method: immunoSEQ multiplex PCR; TCRdb's copy keeps in-frame clones and lacks some. The sample yields approximately 590,000 clones, around 95% seen once. Sequencing was done on a sample of naive CD8+ T cells sorted from blood. These TCRs come from a woman in her 30s in good health.

This rearrangement joins TRBV28 to TRBJ2-5; a weak D match, TRBD1 (5 bases). The CDR3 covers 14 residues. V lost 5 bases and J 5 bases, leaving 15 bases between the germline ends. In germline, CDR1 is MDHEN, CDR2 SYDVKM. Written as DNA, the CDR3 is TGTGCCAGCAGTGCGTTACAACGACAGGAGACCCAGTACTTC. Residues: CASSALQRQETQYF.

This clone has a single count. The DNA for the CDR3 is TGTGCCAGTAGTCTATGGACGGGGAGCTCCTACGAGCAGTACTTC. It encodes CASSLWTGSSYEQYF. The rearrangement links TRBV19 to TRBJ2-7, with D possibly matching TRBD2 (5 bases). Trimming removed 5 bases from V and 0 bases from J, with 14 bases in between. Germline V gene lookup returns CDR1 LNHDA and CDR2 SQIVND (reference sequence). The CDR3 contains 15 residues.

The genes are TRBV13 and TRBJ2-1; 11 nucleotides align to TRBD2. Per germline, CDR1 PRHDT and CDR2 FYEKMQ (reference sequence). The V and J ends lost 7 bases and 6 bases, in that order; junction bases with no gene match: 8. The CDR3 has 15 amino acids. CDR3 sequence: CASNPLAGVSNEQFF. Written as DNA, the CDR3 is TGTGCCAGCAACCCACTAGCGGGAGTATCCAATGAGCAGTTCTTC.

V and J are TRBV11-1 and TRBJ2-7; D is uncertain. Germline CDR1 SGHAT, CDR2 FQDESV (reference sequence). With 5 bases removed from V and 5 bases from J, the gap between germline ends came to 19 bases. The CDR3 is made up of 15 amino acids. CDR3 sequence: CASSLNFRGPDEQYF. CDR3 DNA sequence: TGTGCCAGCAGCCTAAACTTCCGAGGTCCGGACGAGCAGTACTTC.

The chain links TRBV28 to TRBJ2-1, with no clear D. Trimming cost V 6 bases and J 9 bases, with 12 bases left between them. The germline gives CDR1 MDHEN, CDR2 SYDVKM. This CDR3 contains 12 residues. CDR3 nucleotides: TGTGCCAGCAGCCCCCCCGGCCGTGAGCAGTTCTTC. It is translated as CASSPPGREQFF. Full variable domain (remainder filled in from reference TRBV28 and TRBJ2-1): DVKVTQSSRYLVKRTGEKVFLECVQDMDHENMFWYRQDPGLGLRLIYFSYDVKMKEKGDIPEGYSVSREKKERFSLILESASTNQTSMYLCASSPPGREQFFGPGTRLTVL.

V and J are TRBV25-1 and TRBJ2-7; TRBD1 matches 9 bases. Germline CDR1 and CDR2: MGHDK and SYGVNS. V shed 1 base and J 1 base; nucleotides not matched to a gene: 8. The CDR3 covers 17 residues. CDR3 in DNA: TGTGCCAGCAGTGAATCCGGACGGGACAGGGAGTCCTACGAGCAGTACTTC. Encoded protein: CASSESGRDRESYEQYF.